This record covers a single TCR beta chain. Its specific antigen is unknown. Per-base qualities were not stored, and no clone one base away is much larger. Sequencing relied on an Illumina HiSeq 1500. In TCRdb, the public reads were trimmed at Q25 with fastp and aligned with MiXCR, with productive beta chains retained. Rows matching on CDR3 protein sequence are summarized as one entry with the most common DNA and genes. A total of approximately 990,000 distinct CDR3 sequences appear in this sample, roughly 30% of them only once. The ten largest account for around 15% of the sample. Including cysteine and phenylalanine, the CDR3 has 15 amino acids. The retained sequence is limited to the CDR3, 45 bases, with the frame set at the first base. Reading the germline V gene gives CDR1 MDHEN and CDR2 SYDVKM. V trim: 6 bases; J trim: 4 bases; unmatched bases: 8. The treatment or condition label, read with the paper, signifies: in vitro stimulation with specific CMV peptide epitopes to enrich CMV-specific T cells.

The sample is drawn from a study of T cell repertoires in cytomegalovirus infection (dated by TCRdb to the late 2010s). In the study overall: Alongside well-studied HLA-B-restricted epitopes, the peptide stimulations were aimed at recently identified HLA-C-restricted CMV epitopes, whose presentation resists viral immunomodulation. Donor HLA type was relevant to the analysis, as public TCR beta signatures indicated carriage of CMV infection together with the matching HLA type.

What the authors observed across the whole study: In both this cohort and an independent cohort of 350 or so donors, the cumulative frequency of public TCR beta family members distinguished carriers of CMV infection plus the relevant HLA type. The ex vivo response was dominated by HLA-C-restricted CMV-specific TCR beta clonotypes, which also provided the single most frequent clonotype in two of eight donors.

Sample: cultured CD8+ T cells from PBMCs, taken from culture after CMV antigen stimulation. Rearrangement joined TRBV28 to TRBJ2-3; a stretch of 9 junction bases matches TRBD1. The sequence derives from a human donor in good health (CMV status not recorded). Some clones in this sample may be carry-over from other donors' samples. The nucleotides read TGTGCCAGCAGGGCCGGGACAGGGTACGCAGATACGCAGTATTTT. The resulting protein is CASRAGTGYADTQYF.